The next 13 T cell receptor beta chains were all read from a single sample in a study of shared clonotypes between healthy human individuals. CD8 cells classed as naive were CD45RO-negative and positively selected for CCR7, excluding terminally differentiated effector memory CD45RA+ cells. The protocol was immunoSEQ multiplex PCR, while the TCRdb copy is restricted to in-frame clones and leaves out a portion. The table lists roughly 600,000 clones, 95% to 98% of them singletons. Sample: naive CD8+ T cells sorted from blood. These receptors all stem from a man between 25 and 39 years old in good health.

The chain links TRBV19 to TRBJ2-1; D gene uncertain. CDR3 size: 13 residues. With 5 bases removed from V and 7 bases from J, the gap between germline ends came to 12 bases. The germline V gene encodes CDR1 LNHDA and CDR2 SQIVND (reference sequence). The CDR3, as DNA: TGTGCCAGTAGTTTCTATGCCACGAATGAGCAGTTCTTC. This translates into CASSFYATNEQFF.

This sequence joins TRBV19 and TRBJ2-2, with TRBD2 matching 14 bases. The CDR3 is made up of 18 amino acids. Germline V gene sequence: CDR1 LNHDA, CDR2 SQIVND (reference sequence). V dropped 5 bases and J dropped 5; count of bases not matched to a gene: 10. The CDR3 region has the DNA TGTGCCAGTAGTCCGGGACTAGCGGGAGAGGTCGTTACCGGGGAGCTGTTTTTT. Amino acids: CASSPGLAGEVVTGELFF. Using reference TRBV19 and TRBJ2-2 for the parts outside the CDR3, the full variable domain is DGGITQSPKYLFRKEGQNVTLSCEQNLNHDAMYWYRQDPGQGLRLIYYSQIVNDFQKGDIAEGYSVSREKKESFPLTVTSAQKNPTAFYLCASSPGLAGEVVTGELFFGEGSRLTVL.

This chain connects TRBV10-3 to TRBJ2-7, with D perhaps TRBD1 or TRBD2 (5 bases each). Trimming left V 1 base short and J 5 bases short, with 21 bases between. CDR1 is ENHRY, CDR2 SYGVKD, per germline. This CDR3 region has 17 residues. CDR3 in DNA: TGTGCCATCAGTGAGTGGGGCCTCGGGACGTCGGTCAACGAGCAGTACTTC. This codes for CAISEWGLGTSVNEQYF.

V gene TRBV7-9 combines with J gene TRBJ1-1, with 10 nucleotides matching TRBD1. CDR1 is SEHNR and CDR2 is FQNEAQ in the germline V gene (reference sequence). The CDR3 totals 14 residues. Unmatched junction bases numbered 5, after V lost 5 bases and J lost 5 bases. The CDR3 here is CASSPRTGGTEAFF. For the CDR3, the DNA is TGTGCCAGCAGCCCAAGGACAGGGGGGACTGAAGCTTTCTTT. Combining the CDR3 with reference TRBV7-9 and TRBJ1-1 gives the whole variable domain DTGVSQNPRHKITKRGQNVTFRCDPISEHNRLYWYRQTLGQGPEFLTYFQNEAQLEKSRLLSDRFSAERPKGSFSTLEIQRTEQGDSAMYLCASSPRTGGTEAFFGQGTRLTVV.

This chain uses TRBV15 with TRBJ1-2; D gene ambiguous. Germline V gene lookup returns CDR1 LNHNV and CDR2 YYDKDF (reference sequence). The ends were cut back, 0 bases at V and 2 bases at J, with 13 bases in the middle. The CDR3 runs to 16 residues. The CDR3: CATSRDLGSTNYGYTF. The CDR3 DNA is TGTGCCACCAGCAGAGATCTCGGGTCCACCAACTATGGCTACACCTTC.

This clone was observed once. The genes are TRBV7-9 and TRBJ2-2, with 8 bases identical to TRBD1. The CDR3 sequence is 16 residues long. V was pared by 5 bases and J by 1 base, with 6 bases of the junction left unmatched. Germline values: CDR1 SEHNR, CDR2 FQNEAQ (reference sequence). The CDR3 nucleotides read TGTGCCAGCAGCATAACAGGGGGGAAGAACACCGGGGAGCTGTTTTTT. Its protein is CASSITGGKNTGELFF. Together with reference TRBV7-9 and TRBJ2-2, the CDR3 gives the full variable domain: DTGVSQNPRHKITKRGQNVTFRCDPISEHNRLYWYRQTLGQGPEFLTYFQNEAQLEKSRLLSDRFSAERPKGSFSTLEIQRTEQGDSAMYLCASSITGGKNTGELFFGEGSRLTVL.

As for this clone: Other DNA sequences in the sample encode the same CDR3. J is TRBJ2-1 and V is TRBV29-1; D not resolved. Trimming left V 2 bases short and J 4 bases short, with 3 bases between. The V gene's germline CDR1 is SQVTM and CDR2 ANQGSEA. This CDR3 region has 11 residues. This CDR3 reads CSVESYNEQFF. The CDR3 coding sequence is TGCAGCGTTGAAAGTTACAATGAGCAGTTCTTC.

This clone was recorded once. This chain uses TRBV30 with TRBJ2-5; a weak D match, TRBD1 (5 bases). Germline V gene data show CDR1 as GTSNPN and CDR2 as SVGIG (reference sequence). V gave up 1 base and J gave up 5 bases, with 14 bases separating them. This CDR3 spans 14 amino acids. CDR3 sequence (DNA): TGTGCCTGGAGTGACTCCGACAGCTCGGAGACCCAGTACTTC. This encodes CAWSDSDSSETQYF.

DNA of the CDR3: TGTGCCATCAGTGAGTCAGGAGGGAGGGAGCAGCCCCAGCATTTT. Translated, it gives CAISESGGREQPQHF. V is TRBV10-3 and J is TRBJ1-5; D is unresolved. V lost 0 bases and J 7 bases, leaving 13 bases between the germline ends. Per the germline V gene, CDR1 is ENHRY and CDR2 is SYGVKD. The CDR3 contains 15 residues.

V usage is TRBV7-6 and J usage is TRBJ2-3, with 7 nucleotides matching TRBD2. Trimming at V came to 5 bases and at J to 5 bases, leaving 19 bases not matched to a gene. Germline CDR1 reads SGHVS; CDR2 reads FNYEAQ. The CDR3 runs to 18 residues. DNA of the CDR3: TGTGCCAGCAGCCTCCTTGCGGGCGGGAGTCTCCCGGGAGATACGCAGTATTTT. Translated: CASSLLAGGSLPGDTQYF.

The rearrangement links TRBV13 to TRBJ2-1, with 8 bases that match TRBD1. From germline, CDR1 is PRHDT and CDR2 FYEKMQ (reference sequence). The CDR3 extends over 15 amino acids. J was trimmed by 6 bases and V by 4 bases; bases with no gene match: 8. CDR3 amino acids: CASSSPSTGVNEQFF. CDR3 bases: TGTGCCAGCAGCTCCCCTTCGACAGGGGTCAATGAGCAGTTCTTC.

The chain links TRBV28 to TRBJ2-4, with D tentatively TRBD1 (6 bases). V lost 6 bases to trimming and J lost 2 bases, with 11 bases between them. Germline CDR1 MDHEN, CDR2 SYDVKM. CDR3 length equals 14 residues. The CDR3 loop reads CASRNRETKNIQYF. CDR3 sequence (DNA): TGTGCCAGCAGAAACAGGGAAACCAAAAACATTCAGTACTTC.

V and J are TRBV29-1 and TRBJ2-1; D is undetermined. Trimming cost V 2 bases and J 5 bases, with 1 base left between them. CDR3 size: 10 residues. The V gene's germline CDR1 is SQVTM and CDR2 ANQGSEA. CDR3 in DNA: TGCAGCGTTGAACACAATGAGCAGTTCTTC. As protein: CSVEHNEQFF.